The next 27 T cell receptor beta chains were all read from a single sample in a study of blood T cells in healthy people across ages. For the second PCR, which ran for 7 to 11 cycles, a sample-barcoded 5' primer and a J-beta primer mix were used. TCRdb analysed the 5' RACE reads with MiXCR anew, one entry per CDR3 protein. The table records about 1.4 million distinct CDR3 sequences, approximately 63% of them present only once. The sample comprised blood. The source of these receptors is a young man in good health.

The DNA for the CDR3 is TGTGCCAGCACTGAAAAGGACAGGGGTTCACCCCTCCACTTT. Amino acid sequence: CASTEKDRGSPLHF. This chain uses TRBV28 with TRBJ1-6; TRBD1 aligns across 9 bases. The CDR3 sequence is 14 residues long. V trimming: 7 bases; J trimming: 9 bases; junction bases outside the gene matches: 7. The germline gives CDR1 MDHEN, CDR2 SYDVKM.

This chain connects TRBV27 to TRBJ2-7; no definite D call. This CDR3 region has 13 residues. V was shortened by 2 bases and J by 6 bases, with 11 bases between the two germline ends. Per germline, CDR1 MNHEY and CDR2 SMNVEV (reference sequence). Written as DNA, the CDR3 is TGTGCCAGCAGTTTAATGGACCGCTCCGAGCAGTACTTC. This sequence encodes CASSLMDRSEQYF.

A note on this clonotype: One end of the junction does not line up with germline, which may come from a read error. This chain connects TRBV28 to TRBJ2-7; no definite D call. This CDR3 is built from 11 residues. Germline-derived CDR1 and CDR2 are MDHEN and SYDVKM. The CDR3 nucleotides read TGTGCCAGCAGCTTATTTCGTGTGCAGTACTTC. Its translation: CASSLFRVQYF.

This chain links TRBV25-1 with TRBJ2-6; D call uncertain. In germline, CDR1 is MGHDK, CDR2 SYGVNS. The length of the CDR3 is 14 residues. Trimming left V 9 bases short and J 0 bases short, with 9 bases between. In DNA, the CDR3 is TGTGCCAGTACCTATAGCTCTGGGGCCAACGTCCTGACTTTC. Translation: CASTYSSGANVLTF.

This clonotype was observed a few times. The chain has TRBV5-1 and TRBJ2-3; no firm D call. CDR1 is SGHRS and CDR2 is YFSETQ in the germline V gene. The CDR3 consists of 16 residues. The V and J ends lost 4 bases and 11 bases respectively, with 26 bases between them. The CDR3 DNA sequence: TGCGCCAGCAGCGCCGATATCGGAGTAAGAGTGGATGAGCAGTATTTT. Its translation: CASSADIGVRVDEQYF.

The genes are TRBV10-3 and TRBJ2-7; 9 nucleotides agree with TRBD2. Looked up from germline, CDR1 is ENHRY and CDR2 is SYGVKD. The length of the CDR3 is 16 residues. V lost 2 bases to trimming and J lost 0 bases; unmatched junction nucleotides: 5. The CDR3 spells CAISEATSGFSYEQYF. Here the CDR3 DNA reads TGTGCCATCAGTGAGGCAACTAGCGGGTTCTCCTACGAGCAGTACTTC.

This clonotype was recorded a few times. The chain couples TRBV20-1 to TRBJ2-5, with 12 bases lining up with TRBD2. With V trimmed by 6 bases and J by 11 bases, 19 bases remained unmatched. This CDR3 contains 16 residues. From germline, CDR1 is DFQATT and CDR2 SNEGSKA (reference sequence). The CDR3 nucleotides are TGCAGTGCCGATACCGGACTAGCGGGAAAGCTTGATGAGCAGTACTTC. It is translated as CSADTGLAGKLDEQYF.

This clonotype was detected only a few times. The rearrangement joins TRBV29-1 to TRBJ2-1; 12 bases match TRBD2. Germline loops: CDR1 SQVTM, CDR2 ANQGSEA. There are 15 residues in the CDR3. V lost 3 bases, J lost 8 bases, and 8 bases stayed unmatched. CDR3 amino acids: CSVDPGLAGFHEQFF. In nucleotides, the CDR3 is TGCAGCGTTGACCCGGGACTAGCGGGTTTTCATGAGCAGTTCTTC.

This chain's CDR3 is CASSPGPLVYNEQYF. The CDR3, as DNA: TGTGCCAGCAGCCCGGGTCCACTGGTTTACAATGAGCAGTACTTC. The genes are TRBV11-3 and TRBJ2-7; D is uncertain. Germline V gives CDR1 SGHNT, CDR2 YENEEA. This CDR3 comprises 15 residues. Trimming cost V 5 bases and J 7 bases, with 21 bases left between them.

The chain uses TRBV4-3 and TRBJ2-7; D ambiguous. V was trimmed by 4 bases and J by 4 bases, leaving 20 bases between them. The CDR3 extends over 16 amino acids. Germline CDR1 reads LGHNA; CDR2 reads YSLEER. The CDR3 DNA follows: TGCGCCAGCAGCCGAGACATCGGGTCGGGCGTGTACGAGCAGTACTTC. Its translation: CASSRDIGSGVYEQYF.

The rearrangement joins TRBV6-1 to TRBJ1-1; D remains ambiguous. V was shortened by 4 bases and J by 3 bases, with 15 bases between the two germline ends. Germline CDR1 reads MNHNS; CDR2 reads SASEGT. This CDR3 spans 15 amino acids. CDR3 residues: CASSATAKMDTEAFF. For the CDR3, the DNA is TGTGCCAGCAGTGCAACCGCAAAGATGGACACTGAAGCTTTCTTT.

This chain joins TRBV7-9 and TRBJ2-7; TRBD2 agrees at 11 bases. The CDR3 is made up of 16 amino acids. The ends lost 5 bases at V and 4 bases at J; junction bases unmatched: 10. Germline V gene sequence: CDR1 SEHNR, CDR2 FQNEAQ (reference sequence). CDR3 residues: CASSPRLAGRVYEQYF. The DNA for the CDR3 is TGTGCCAGCAGCCCCCGACTAGCGGGGAGAGTTTACGAGCAGTACTTC. Variable domain in full (rest from reference TRBV7-9 and TRBJ2-7): DTGVSQNPRHKITKRGQNVTFRCDPISEHNRLYWYRQTLGQGPEFLTYFQNEAQLEKSRLLSDRFSAERPKGSFSTLEIQRTEQGDSAMYLCASSPRLAGRVYEQYFGPGTRLTVT.

This clonotype has a handful of counts. The gene calls are TRBV5-1 and TRBJ1-1, with D unclear. Trimming pared 4 bases from V and 3 bases from J, leaving 10 bases between. Per the germline V gene, CDR1 is SGHRS and CDR2 is YFSETQ. CDR3 length: 13 residues. The CDR3 coding sequence is TGCGCCAGCAGCCGCCTCGAGCACACTGAAGCTTTCTTT. Protein: CASSRLEHTEAFF.

With regard to this clonotype: Just one base apart from a much larger clone, this may be a read error. The chain carries TRBV12-3 or TRBV12-4 and TRBJ2-1; D uncertain. The CDR3 totals 12 residues. The V gene lost 6 bases and the J gene lost 3 bases, with 6 bases spanning the gap. The CDR3 is CASRQDYNEQFF. The CDR3 bases are TGTGCCAGCAGGCAGGACTACAATGAGCAGTTCTTC.

DNA for the CDR3: TGTGCCAGCAGTTGGGGAAGCGGGAGTAGGTACGAGCAGTACTTC. Its protein product is CASSWGSGSRYEQYF. This chain uses TRBV12-3 or TRBV12-4 with TRBJ2-7; 8 nucleotides align to TRBD2. V lost 4 bases, J lost 4 bases, and 9 bases stayed unmatched. The CDR3 contains 15 residues.

The chain is built from TRBV29-1 and TRBJ1-1, with unresolved D. Per germline, CDR1 SQVTM and CDR2 ANQGSEA. V was cut by 6 bases and J by 2 bases, with 16 bases left in between. CDR3 length equals 14 residues. The CDR3 reads CSVRRQSKNTEAFF. CDR3 DNA sequence: TGCAGCGTCCGACGGCAGAGCAAAAACACTGAAGCTTTCTTT.

V is TRBV5-5 and J is TRBJ2-7; 8 nucleotides agree with TRBD2. Germline V gene data show CDR1 as SGHKS and CDR2 as YYEKEE (reference sequence). V dropped 7 bases and J dropped 0; count of bases not matched to a gene: 6. The CDR3 has 14 residues. CDR3 sequence: CASAAGGRSYEQYF. The CDR3 DNA reads as TGTGCCAGCGCTGCGGGGGGCCGCTCCTACGAGCAGTACTTC.

This chain uses TRBV5-1 with TRBJ2-3; TRBD1 aligns across 9 bases. Germline lookup yields CDR1 SGHRS and CDR2 YFSETQ. Trimming cost V 3 bases and J 1 base; bases outside gene matches: 3. The CDR3 is 15 amino acids. The CDR3 nucleotides read TGCGCCAGCAGCTCAACAGGGGGCCGCACAGATACGCAGTATTTT. The encoded protein is CASSSTGGRTDTQYF.

The chain has TRBV7-2 and TRBJ2-7; 7 nucleotides align to TRBD1. Germline values: CDR1 SGHTA, CDR2 FQGNSA. The CDR3 is 14 residues long. V lost 3 bases to trimming and J lost 1 base; unmatched junction nucleotides: 3. CDR3 in amino acids: CASSFSRGSYEQYF. The CDR3 coding sequence is TGTGCCAGCAGCTTCTCCAGGGGGTCCTACGAGCAGTACTTC.

The chain uses TRBV29-1 and TRBJ2-7; D is undetermined. This CDR3 contains 11 residues. Germline values: CDR1 SQVTM, CDR2 ANQGSEA. V dropped 7 bases and J dropped 0 bases, with 7 bases sitting between them. The CDR3 DNA sequence: TGCAGCGCCCTTAGCTCCTACGAGCAGTACTTC. The encoded protein is CSALSSYEQYF.

V is TRBV29-1 and J is TRBJ2-3; 9 nucleotides match TRBD2. The CDR3 has 16 amino acids. Germline V gene data show CDR1 as SQVTM and CDR2 as ANQGSEA. The ends lost 6 bases at V and 4 bases at J; junction bases unmatched: 14. The DNA of the CDR3 is TGCAGCGTAGAGCGGGGGGACATCAATTTGCCAGATACGCAGTATTTT. This sequence encodes CSVERGDINLPDTQYF.

The CDR3 sequence is CASSLGTREETQYF. The CDR3 nucleotides read TGCGCCAGCAGCTTGGGGACTAGAGAAGAGACCCAGTACTTC. The chain couples TRBV5-1 to TRBJ2-5, with TRBD2 matching over 7 bases. V shed 0 bases, J shed 3 bases, and the junction held 2 bases outside the gene matches. Germline V lookup: CDR1 SGHRS, CDR2 YFSETQ. The CDR3 is 14 amino acids.

The CDR3 coding sequence is TGTGCCACTAACAAAAAAGCGGGAGAGGACACCGGGGAGCTGTTTTTT. It specifies CATNKKAGEDTGELFF. The J gene is TRBJ2-2, the V gene TRBV6-6; 8 bases fit TRBD2. CDR1 is MNHNY and CDR2 is SVGAGI in the germline V gene (reference sequence). This CDR3 is 16 amino acids long. The ends lost 10 bases at V and 3 bases at J; junction bases unmatched: 13.

This clonotype occurred a few times. The chain carries TRBV12-3 or TRBV12-4 and TRBJ2-7; D assignment may be TRBD1 or TRBD2 (5 bases each). The CDR3 loop spans 17 amino acids. Trimming took 5 bases from V and 3 from J, leaving 23 bases between them. Written as DNA, the CDR3 is TGTGCCAGCAGTCCGGGGACCCGGGCCGACCTTAACTACGAGCAGTACTTC. It is translated as CASSPGTRADLNYEQYF.

The genes are TRBV5-4 and TRBJ1-2; D remains ambiguous. Per the germline V gene, CDR1 is SGHNT and CDR2 is YYREEE (reference sequence). V shed 4 bases and J shed 7 bases, with 11 bases lying between them. The CDR3 runs to 12 residues. CDR3 sequence (DNA): TGTGCCAGCAGCGTGGACGGCCGTGGCTACACCTTC. Protein: CASSVDGRGYTF.

This clonotype showed up just a few times. The rearrangement joins TRBV11-2 to TRBJ2-7, with D perhaps TRBD1 or TRBD2 (6 bases each). Germline V gives CDR1 SGHAT, CDR2 FQNNGV. Trimming removed 3 bases from V and 4 bases from J, with 13 bases in between. The CDR3 loop spans 14 amino acids. The CDR3 coding sequence is TGTGCCAGCAGCTTCCCCGGGGGCAGGTACGAGCAGTACTTC. This codes for CASSFPGGRYEQYF.

This clonotype came up once. The genes are TRBV9 and TRBJ1-1, with a tentative D call TRBD1 (6 bases). Germline lookup yields CDR1 SGDLS and CDR2 YYNGEE. Trimming pared 4 bases from V and 1 base from J, leaving 14 bases between. The CDR3 is made up of 15 amino acids. CDR3 coding DNA: TGTGCCAGCAGCAGGGGGTGGGATAGGAACACTGAAGCTTTCTTT. This sequence encodes CASSRGWDRNTEAFF.